The clone carrying this T cell receptor beta chain was counted between two and nine times. MiXCR, applied by TCRdb to the RT-PCR reads, yields one record per CDR3 protein. The sample holds around 300,000 distinct CDR3 sequences, roughly 22% seen once. This sample stems from a study of response to subunit inactivated influenza vaccine. Germline V CDR1 and CDR2: DFQATT, SNEGSKA (reference sequence). V was clipped by 0 bases and J by 0 bases, with 15 bases between them. This CDR3 is built from 16 residues. The sequenced sample was PBMCs from blood, obtained about 20 months after vaccination. The clonotype originates from a man aged 50-75 years who received an inactivated influenza vaccine. The J gene is TRBJ2-7, the V gene TRBV20-1; perhaps TRBD1 as D (5 bases). This chain's CDR3 is CSARDSRTSISYEQYF. CDR3 in DNA: TGCAGTGCTAGAGATAGTCGGACATCAATCTCCTACGAGCAGTACTTC.